Presented here are 24 T cell receptor beta chains from one specimen sequenced in a study of control samples from healthy donors and cancer patients. The repertoire was sequenced with immunoSEQ multiplex PCR; TCRdb's copy has only in-frame clones and lacks some. The sample has roughly 120,000 clones; over 75% are singletons. The sequencing input was PBMCs. These receptors were collected from a woman aged 60-75 years with lung cancer.

This clone was observed a few times. The chain joins TRBV9 to TRBJ2-1; D is unclear. This CDR3 comprises 14 residues. V lost 5 bases and J lost 10, with 19 bases in between. Germline CDR1 SGDLS, CDR2 YYNGEE. CDR3 DNA sequence: TGTGCCAGCAGTCATGTCGATCGGGTGGGGGAGCAGTTCTTC. It specifies CASSHVDRVGEQFF.

Regarding this clone: One end of the junction does not line up with germline, which may come from a read error. V is TRBV18 and J is TRBJ1-4, with 8 bases that match TRBD1. Germline CDR1 and CDR2: KGHSH and LQKENI. CDR3 size: 13 residues. CDR3 amino acids: CASSPQGDEKLFF. The CDR3 DNA sequence: TGTGCCAGCTCCCCACAGGGGGACGAAAAACTGTTTTTT.

The rearrangement joins TRBV18 to TRBJ2-1, with TRBD1 matching 10 bases. The CDR3 covers 15 residues. The ends lost 6 bases at V and 3 bases at J; junction bases unmatched: 5. Germline V lookup: CDR1 KGHSH, CDR2 LQKENI. CDR3 DNA: TGTGCCAGCTCTCCCGGGACAGGGGTCTACAATGAGCAGTTCTTC. Translation gives CASSPGTGVYNEQFF. Together with reference TRBV18 and TRBJ2-1, the CDR3 gives the full variable domain: NAGVMQNPRHLVRRRGQEARLRCSPMKGHSHVYWYRQLPEEGLKFMVYLQKENIIDESGMPKERFSAEFPKEGPSILRIQQVVRGDSAAYFCASSPGTGVYNEQFFGPGTRLTVL.

This clone showed up just once. The chain joins TRBV30 to TRBJ1-2; no definite D call. The V end was cut by 7 bases, the J end by 0 bases, with 12 bases between. Per the germline V gene, CDR1 is GTSNPN and CDR2 is SVGIG (reference sequence). The CDR3 consists of 13 residues. The CDR3 protein is CASGRTANYGYTF. For the CDR3, the DNA is TGTGCCTCTGGAAGGACGGCTAACTATGGCTACACCTTC.

The chain uses TRBV18 and TRBJ1-1, with no clear D. With 0 bases removed from V and 2 bases from J, the gap between germline ends came to 10 bases. The CDR3 consists of 15 residues. The germline gives CDR1 KGHSH, CDR2 LQKENI. DNA for the CDR3: TGTGCCAGCTCACCACCGAGTCTGGAAAACACTGAAGCTTTCTTT. Protein product: CASSPPSLENTEAFF.

Turning to this clone: The germline gene is not matched at one end of the junction; a read error may be the cause. The J gene is TRBJ1-2, the V gene TRBV24-1; D is undetermined. Per germline, CDR1 KGHDR and CDR2 SFDVKD. The length of the CDR3 is 13 residues. CDR3 coding DNA: TGTGCCACCAGTGATGAAGGTGGTACACACCTCTTCTTC. Residues: CATSDEGGTHLFF.

The J gene is TRBJ1-1, the V gene TRBV29-1; no reliable D call. V was shortened by 4 bases and J by 6 bases, with 9 bases between the two germline ends. This CDR3 contains 11 residues. The germline CDR1 and CDR2 sequences are SQVTM and ANQGSEA. CDR3 region: CSVGGFPEAFF. The CDR3 region has the DNA TGCAGCGTTGGTGGTTTTCCTGAAGCTTTCTTT.

V usage is TRBV11-2 and J usage is TRBJ2-7, with D possibly being TRBD1 (6 bases). V lost 10 bases to trimming and J lost 6 bases, with 19 bases between them. Germline V gene lookup returns CDR1 SGHAT and CDR2 FQNNGV. This CDR3 region has 13 residues. The CDR3 DNA follows: TGTGCCACCTCCCGAAGGACAGAGGGCGAGCAGTACTTC. Protein product: CATSRRTEGEQYF.

This chain joins TRBV10-3 and TRBJ2-7, with D possibly being TRBD1 (5 bases). Trimming shortened V by 2 bases and J by 3 bases, and 14 bases separated the two germline ends. Germline-derived CDR1 and CDR2 are ENHRY and SYGVKD. The CDR3 consists of 15 residues. CDR3 in amino acids: CAISEPQGGYYEQYF. The CDR3 DNA sequence: TGTGCCATCAGTGAGCCCCAGGGTGGATACTACGAGCAGTACTTC.

The rearrangement joins TRBV6-1 to TRBJ1-5; TRBD1 might be the D (6 bases). Trimming left V 1 base short and J 2 bases short, with 12 bases between. The length of the CDR3 is 16 residues. Per the germline V gene, CDR1 is MNHNS and CDR2 is SASEGT. The CDR3 is CASSEDGGRGNQPQHF. In DNA form, the CDR3 reads TGTGCCAGCAGTGAAGATGGGGGGCGAGGCAATCAGCCCCAGCATTTT.

The chain is built from TRBV5-1 and TRBJ1-1, with 12 bases identical to TRBD1. Germline V gives CDR1 SGHRS, CDR2 YFSETQ. The CDR3 extends over 15 amino acids. V was clipped by 3 bases and J by 4 bases; unmatched bases: 4. The CDR3 here is CASSSGQGAPTEAFF. DNA for the CDR3: TGCGCCAGCAGCTCGGGACAGGGGGCGCCCACTGAAGCTTTCTTT. Looking up the rest from reference TRBV5-1 and TRBJ1-1 gives the full variable domain: KAGVTQTPRYLIKTRGQQVTLSCSPISGHRSVSWYQQTPGQGLQFLFEYFSETQRNKGNFPGRFSGRQFSNSRSEMNVSTLELGDSALYLCASSSGQGAPTEAFFGQGTRLTVV.

The V and J genes are TRBV10-3 and TRBJ2-7; TRBD2 matches 7 bases. The CDR3 runs to 15 residues. Germline V lookup: CDR1 ENHRY, CDR2 SYGVKD. V was pared by 0 bases and J by 4 bases, with 6 bases of the junction left unmatched. Here the CDR3 reads CAISESLGGGYEQYF. CDR3 in DNA: TGTGCCATCAGTGAGTCTCTCGGCGGGGGATACGAGCAGTACTTC.

The rearrangement links TRBV23-1 to TRBJ1-5, with D possibly being TRBD1 (5 bases). TRBV23-1 is marked as an open reading frame, function uncertain. V lost 2 bases, J lost 0 bases, and 20 bases lay in between. The CDR3 is made up of 19 amino acids. The CDR3 DNA reads as TGCGCCAGCAGTCAACCGCCAAGGGGACCCCGGTATAGCAATCAGCCCCAGCATTTT. Encoded protein: CASSQPPRGPRYSNQPQHF.

This chain links TRBV7-9 with TRBJ2-3; D unclear. The CDR3 runs to 13 residues. The V gene lost 2 bases and the J gene lost 4 bases, with 7 bases spanning the gap. Germline V gives CDR1 SEHNR, CDR2 FQNEAQ (reference sequence). As DNA, the CDR3 is TGTGCCAGCAGCTTAAGAGGCCCAGATACGCAGTATTTT. This translates into CASSLRGPDTQYF.

The chain is built from TRBV18 and TRBJ1-1, with D possibly TRBD1 on 6 matching bases. Germline CDR1 KGHSH, CDR2 LQKENI. This CDR3 contains 15 residues. Trimming left V 5 bases short and J 5 bases short, with 18 bases between. Written as DNA, the CDR3 is TGTGCCAGCTCAGTCGGGGCTGCAGGGGATACTGAAGCTTTCTTT. This codes for CASSVGAAGDTEAFF.

This clone appeared a single time. The CDR3 coding sequence is TGTGCCAGCAGTTCCCAAGGCGGGGGCCTCTATGGCTACACCTTC. It encodes CASSSQGGGLYGYTF. The chain joins TRBV27 to TRBJ1-2, with D perhaps TRBD1 (6 bases). Germline lookup yields CDR1 MNHEY and CDR2 SMNVEV (reference sequence). The CDR3 is 15 amino acids. The germline V and J ends were trimmed by 4 bases and 4 bases, with 16 bases remaining between them.

This chain connects TRBV5-1 to TRBJ2-1; perhaps TRBD1 as D (6 bases). The germline V and J ends were trimmed by 1 base and 4 bases, with 9 bases remaining between them. This CDR3 contains 14 residues. CDR1 and CDR2 (germline): SGHRS, YFSETQ. CDR3: CASSLQDRYNEQFF. CDR3 nucleotide sequence: TGCGCCAGCAGCTTGCAAGACAGGTACAATGAGCAGTTCTTC.

CDR3 bases: TGTGCCAGTAGTTCGCAATACGACAGAAACTATGGCTACACCTTC. This encodes CASSSQYDRNYGYTF. The chain couples TRBV19 to TRBJ1-2; perhaps TRBD1 as D (5 bases). The ends were cut back, 5 bases at V and 2 bases at J, with 15 bases in the middle. The CDR3 runs to 15 residues. Germline V lookup: CDR1 LNHDA, CDR2 SQIVND (reference sequence).

This clone was recorded only once. The chain joins TRBV6-6 to TRBJ2-3; 10 nucleotides match TRBD2. The CDR3 length is 16 residues. V was pared by 5 bases and J by 1 base, with 6 bases of the junction left unmatched. Germline V lookup: CDR1 MNHNY, CDR2 SVGAGI (reference sequence). CDR3 nucleotides: TGTGCCAGCAGTACGGTAGCGGGAGGTCGCACAGATACGCAGTATTTT. Translation: CASSTVAGGRTDTQYF.

The V gene is TRBV6-1, the J gene TRBJ2-5; D perhaps matches TRBD2 (6 bases). V lost 3 bases and J 9 bases, leaving 17 bases between the germline ends. Germline V lookup: CDR1 MNHNS, CDR2 SASEGT. The CDR3 runs 14 residues. CDR3 sequence reads: CASSELLAGEPQYF. CDR3 DNA sequence: TGTGCCAGCAGTGAGTTACTAGCCGGGGAGCCCCAGTACTTC.

The chain has TRBV6-5 and TRBJ1-5, with 9 bases fitting TRBD1. This CDR3 contains 15 residues. Germline lookup yields CDR1 MNHEY and CDR2 SVGAGI. The V gene end was trimmed by 0 bases and the J gene end by 4 bases; junction bases not matched to a gene: 1. The CDR3 region has the DNA TGTGCCAGCAGTTACTCCGGGACAGGGAATCAGCCCCAGCATTTT. This codes for CASSYSGTGNQPQHF.

The V and J genes are TRBV5-1 and TRBJ2-5; D not resolved. CDR3 length: 13 residues. Germline lookup yields CDR1 SGHRS and CDR2 YFSETQ. The V end was cut by 3 bases, the J end by 4 bases, with 10 bases between. This chain's CDR3 is CASSSAGAETQYF. Written as DNA, the CDR3 is TGCGCCAGCAGCTCAGCAGGCGCAGAGACCCAGTACTTC.

This chain links TRBV7-2 with TRBJ1-2, with 8 bases that match TRBD1. The germline V gene encodes CDR1 SGHTA and CDR2 FQGNSA. The CDR3 covers 14 residues. V dropped 2 bases and J dropped 3; count of bases not matched to a gene: 2. CDR3 in amino acids: CASSLQDRDYGYTF. The DNA for the CDR3 is TGTGCCAGCAGCTTACAGGACAGGGACTATGGCTACACCTTC. The variable domain in full, with the rest retrieved from reference TRBV7-2 and TRBJ1-2, is GAGVSQSPSNKVTEKGKDVELRCDPISGHTALYWYRQSLGQGLEFLIYFQGNSAPDKSGLPSDRFSAERTGGSVSTLTIQRTQQEDSAVYLCASSLQDRDYGYTFGSGTRLTVV.

The chain links TRBV28 to TRBJ1-5; TRBD1 is a possible D gene (6 bases). The CDR3 covers 14 residues. Germline CDR1 and CDR2: MDHEN and SYDVKM. V was clipped by 6 bases and J by 6 bases, with 15 bases between them. In DNA, the CDR3 is TGTGCCAGCAGCACAGGGAATGGTCTTCAGCCCCAGCATTTT. This encodes CASSTGNGLQPQHF. Filled out from reference TRBV28 and TRBJ1-5, the complete variable domain reads DVKVTQSSRYLVKRTGEKVFLECVQDMDHENMFWYRQDPGLGLRLIYFSYDVKMKEKGDIPEGYSVSREKKERFSLILESASTNQTSMYLCASSTGNGLQPQHFGDGTRLSIL.